The following is a T cell receptor (beta chain) sequence with its context. Authors' methods: Estimation of nucleated cell counts relied on the amplification of reference gene primers. Repertoires were generated with immunoSEQ multiplex PCR, while TCRdb's copy carries only in-frame clones and drops some. The D gene and trimming were derived from the DNA, and the V and J assignments and clone size from that table. The sample consists of roughly 54,000 clones, over 80% of them appearing once. Looked up from germline, CDR1 is MGHRA and CDR2 is YSYEKL. Trimming left V 1 base short and J 2 bases short, with 12 bases between. The CDR3 loop spans 15 amino acids. This entry belongs to a study of blood T cell repertoires in COVID-19. For the study at large: T cells, B-cell-depleted T cells, or PBMCs provided the cDNA or gDNA that served as material.

The sequenced material came from peripheral blood. The V gene is TRBV4-1, the J gene TRBJ2-7; D ambiguous. The TCR sequence derives from a woman in her fifties or sixties with active or convalescent COVID-19. CDR3 amino acids: CASSQGLVATYEQYF. In DNA, the CDR3 is TGCGCCAGCAGCCAAGGGCTGGTAGCAACCTACGAGCAGTACTTC.